Listed below are T cell receptor beta chains from one sample, sequenced in a study of cytomegalovirus exposure and HLA in healthy donors. Clones were read by immunoSEQ multiplex PCR, and TCRdb kept only the in-frame ones, dropping some. There are 100,000 to 150,000 clones in the sample; around 85% occur only once, and under 2% lies in the top ten. The sequenced sample was PBMCs. These receptors originate from a boy aged 5-17 years in good health and CMV-seronegative. The CDR3 runs from the conserved cysteine through the conserved F or W. The order of the fields is J gene, V gene, CDR3 protein.

TRBJ1-2	TRBV5-6	CASSSDRTYYGYTF
TRBJ2-7	TRBV27	CASSSHGTSGRYEQYF
TRBJ2-7	TRBV28	CASSLPGASSYEQYF
TRBJ2-5	TRBV29-1	CSEADRGRGETQYF
TRBJ2-5	TRBV6-1	CASSEAQRSLQETQYF
TRBJ1-5	TRBV5-1	CASSLGTLNQPQHF
TRBJ2-7	TRBV7-9	CASSLSQGAYEQYF
TRBJ2-7	TRBV7-2	CASSLDRGEQYF
TRBJ1-5	TRBV10-3	CAISEEGHLNQPQHF
TRBJ1-4	TRBV20-1	CSAGRAELFF
TRBJ2-3	TRBV18	CASSPPGGYTDTQYF
TRBJ2-1	TRBV7-2	CASSPRLAGVPYNEQFF
TRBJ1-1	TRBV19	CASSIVQGMNTEAFF
TRBJ1-2	TRBV5-1	CASSLGDTFYGYTF
TRBJ1-2	TRBV19	CASSIWDRVGYTF
TRBJ1-2	TRBV7-6	CASSSRTGDYGYTF
TRBJ2-1	TRBV4-2	CASSQERQGRVNEQFF
TRBJ1-2	TRBV5-1	CASSLAGVNYGYTF
TRBJ2-7	TRBV4-3	CASSQDRGTSGVHHPYEQYF
TRBJ2-7	TRBV6-5	CASSYSTSGPYEQYF
TRBJ1-4	TRBV9	CASSVAHRGEKLFF
TRBJ1-5	TRBV7-8	CASSPGQGNQPQHF
TRBJ2-5	TRBV2	CASSFEEEQYF
TRBJ1-1	TRBV11-2	CASSLAGNTEAFF
TRBJ1-2	TRBV29-1	CSVEDRTGDGYTF
TRBJ1-4	TRBV4-3	CASSRVANEKLFF